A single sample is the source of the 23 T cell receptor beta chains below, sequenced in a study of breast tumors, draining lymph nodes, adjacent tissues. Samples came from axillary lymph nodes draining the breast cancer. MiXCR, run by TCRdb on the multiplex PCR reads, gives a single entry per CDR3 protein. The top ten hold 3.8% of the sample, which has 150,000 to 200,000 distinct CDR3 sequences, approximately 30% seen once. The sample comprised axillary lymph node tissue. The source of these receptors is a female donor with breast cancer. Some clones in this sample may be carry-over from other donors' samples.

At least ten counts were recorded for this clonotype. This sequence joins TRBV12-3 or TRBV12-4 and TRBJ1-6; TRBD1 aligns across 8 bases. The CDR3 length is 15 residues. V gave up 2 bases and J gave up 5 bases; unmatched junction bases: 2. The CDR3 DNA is TGTGCCAGCAGTTTAAGGACAGGGCATAATTCACCCCTCCACTTT. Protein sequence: CASSLRTGHNSPLHF.

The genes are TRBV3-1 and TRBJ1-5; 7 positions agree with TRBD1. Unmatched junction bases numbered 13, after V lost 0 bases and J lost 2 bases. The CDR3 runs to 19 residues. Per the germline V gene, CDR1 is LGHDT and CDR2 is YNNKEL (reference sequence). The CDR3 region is CASSQDGPGGRIGNQPQHF. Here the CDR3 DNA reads TGTGCCAGCAGCCAAGATGGGCCAGGGGGTCGGATTGGCAATCAGCCCCAGCATTTT.

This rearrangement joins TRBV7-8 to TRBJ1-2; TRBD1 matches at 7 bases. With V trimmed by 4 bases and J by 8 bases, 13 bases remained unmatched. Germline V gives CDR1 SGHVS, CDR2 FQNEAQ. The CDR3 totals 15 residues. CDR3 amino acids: CASSSRTGGLYGYTF. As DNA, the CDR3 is TGTGCCAGCAGCTCCCGGACAGGCGGGTTATACGGCTACACCTTC.

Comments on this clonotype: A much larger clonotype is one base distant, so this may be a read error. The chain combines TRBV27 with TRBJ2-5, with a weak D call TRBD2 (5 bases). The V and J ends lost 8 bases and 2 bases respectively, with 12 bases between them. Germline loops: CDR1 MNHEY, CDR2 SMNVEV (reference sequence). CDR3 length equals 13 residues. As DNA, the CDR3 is TGTGCCAGCCATACGGGGAATCAAGAGACCCAGTACTTC. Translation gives CASHTGNQETQYF.

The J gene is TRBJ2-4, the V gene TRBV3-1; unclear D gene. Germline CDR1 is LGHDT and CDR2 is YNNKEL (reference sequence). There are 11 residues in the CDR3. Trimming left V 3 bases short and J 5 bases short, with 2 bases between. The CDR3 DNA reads TGTGCCAGCAGCCAGGAAAACATTCAGTACTTC. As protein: CASSQENIQYF. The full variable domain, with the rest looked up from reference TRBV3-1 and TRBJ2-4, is DTAVSQTPKYLVTQMGNDKSIKCEQNLGHDTMYWYKQDSKKFLKIMFSYNNKELIINETVPNRFSPKSPDKAHLNLHINSLELGDSAVYFCASSQENIQYFGAGTRLSVL.

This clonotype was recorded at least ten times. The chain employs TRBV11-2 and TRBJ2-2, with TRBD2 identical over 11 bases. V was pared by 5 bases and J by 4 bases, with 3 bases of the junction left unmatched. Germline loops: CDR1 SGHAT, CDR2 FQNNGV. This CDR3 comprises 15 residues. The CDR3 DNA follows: TGTGCCAGCAGCGCCGGGACTAGCGGCACCGGGGAGCTGTTTTTT. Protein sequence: CASSAGTSGTGELFF.

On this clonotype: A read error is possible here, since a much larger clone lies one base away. DNA for the CDR3: TGTGGCAGCACCCTTTGGGGGACTAGCGGGGGTAAAAGCACAGATACGCAGTATTTT. Residues: CGSTLWGTSGGKSTDTQYF. V gene TRBV5-4 combines with J gene TRBJ2-3; TRBD2 matches at 14 bases. Germline V gene sequence: CDR1 SGHNT, CDR2 YYREEE (reference sequence). The CDR3 has 19 residues.

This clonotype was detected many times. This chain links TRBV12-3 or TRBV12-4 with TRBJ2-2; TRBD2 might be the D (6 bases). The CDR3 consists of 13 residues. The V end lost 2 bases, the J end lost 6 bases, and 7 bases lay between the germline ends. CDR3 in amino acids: CASSLSGAGELFF. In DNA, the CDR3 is TGTGCCAGCAGTTTATCGGGAGCCGGGGAGCTGTTTTTT.

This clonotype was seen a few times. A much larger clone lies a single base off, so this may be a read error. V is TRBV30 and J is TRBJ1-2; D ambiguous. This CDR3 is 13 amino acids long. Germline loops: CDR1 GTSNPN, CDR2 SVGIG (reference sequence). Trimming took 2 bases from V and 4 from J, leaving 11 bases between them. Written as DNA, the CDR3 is TGTGCCTGGAGTTACTGGGATACCTATGGCTACACCTTC. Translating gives CAWSYWDTYGYTF.

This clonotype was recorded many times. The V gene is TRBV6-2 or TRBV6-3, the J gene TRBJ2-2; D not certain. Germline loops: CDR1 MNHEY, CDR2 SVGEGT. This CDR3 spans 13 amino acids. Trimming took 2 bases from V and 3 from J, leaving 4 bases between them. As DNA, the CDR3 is TGTGCCAGCAGTTACACGGACACCGGGGAGCTGTTTTTT. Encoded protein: CASSYTDTGELFF.

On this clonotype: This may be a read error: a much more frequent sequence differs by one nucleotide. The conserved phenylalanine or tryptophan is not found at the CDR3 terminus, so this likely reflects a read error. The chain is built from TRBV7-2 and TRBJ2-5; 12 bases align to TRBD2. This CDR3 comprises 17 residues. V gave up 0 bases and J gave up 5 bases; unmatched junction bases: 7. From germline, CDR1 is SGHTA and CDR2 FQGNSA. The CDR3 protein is CASSLAASGRAGETQYL. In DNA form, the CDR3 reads TGTGCCAGCAGCTTAGCGGCTAGCGGGAGGGCCGGGGAGACCCAGTACCTC.

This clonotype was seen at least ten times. The CDR3 sequence: CASSVGAGITETQYF. CDR3 in DNA: TGTGCCAGCAGCGTAGGAGCGGGGATCACCGAGACCCAGTACTTC. The chain recombines TRBV9 with TRBJ2-5, with TRBD2 matching 7 bases. The CDR3 spans 15 residues. J gave up 5 bases and V 0 bases, and 7 bases lay outside the gene matches. CDR1 and CDR2 (germline): SGDLS, YYNGEE.

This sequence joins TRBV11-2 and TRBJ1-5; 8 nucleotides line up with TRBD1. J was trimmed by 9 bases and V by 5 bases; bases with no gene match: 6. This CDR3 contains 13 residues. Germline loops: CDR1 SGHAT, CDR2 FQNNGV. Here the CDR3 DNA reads TGTGCCAGCAGCGGACAGGGAAGGGCGCCCCAGCATTTT. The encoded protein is CASSGQGRAPQHF. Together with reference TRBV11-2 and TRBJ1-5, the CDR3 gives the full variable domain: EAGVAQSPRYKIIEKRQSVAFWCNPISGHATLYWYQQILGQGPKLLIQFQNNGVVDDSQLPKDRFSAERLKGVDSTLKIQPAKLEDSAVYLCASSGQGRAPQHFGDGTRLSIL.

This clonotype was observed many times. For the CDR3, the DNA is TGTGCCAGCAGCCCACCTCCGGGACTAGCCGAAGAGACCCAGTACTTC. It encodes CASSPPPGLAEETQYF. The chain joins TRBV7-9 to TRBJ2-5, with TRBD2 identical over 9 bases. Germline trimming cut 5 bases from V and 3 bases from J; bases unmatched to any gene: 10. Germline assignment: CDR1 SEHNR and CDR2 FQNEAQ (reference sequence). The CDR3 length is 16 residues.

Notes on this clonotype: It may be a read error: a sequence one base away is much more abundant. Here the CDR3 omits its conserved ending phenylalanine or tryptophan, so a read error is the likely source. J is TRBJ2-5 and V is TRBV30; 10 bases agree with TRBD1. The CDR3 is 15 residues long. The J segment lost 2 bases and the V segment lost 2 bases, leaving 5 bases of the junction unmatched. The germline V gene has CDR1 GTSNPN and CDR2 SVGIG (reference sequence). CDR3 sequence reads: CAWSSGQGTQETQYL. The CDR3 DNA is TGTGCCTGGAGTTCGGGACAGGGGACTCAAGAGACCCAGTACCTC.

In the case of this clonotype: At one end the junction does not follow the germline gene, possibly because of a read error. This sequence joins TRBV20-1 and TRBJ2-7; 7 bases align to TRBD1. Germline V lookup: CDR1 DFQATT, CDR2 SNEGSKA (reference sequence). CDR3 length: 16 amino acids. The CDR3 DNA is TGCAGTGCTAGAGATACGCCGGACAGGAGCTCCTACGAACAGTACTTC. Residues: CSARDTPDRSSYEQYF.

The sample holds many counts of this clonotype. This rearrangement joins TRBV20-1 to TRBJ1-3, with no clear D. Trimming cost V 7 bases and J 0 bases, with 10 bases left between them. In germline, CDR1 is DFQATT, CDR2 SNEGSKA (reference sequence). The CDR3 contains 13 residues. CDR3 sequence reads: CSVGGVSGNTIYF. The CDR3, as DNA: TGCAGTGTTGGTGGGGTCTCTGGAAACACCATATATTTT.

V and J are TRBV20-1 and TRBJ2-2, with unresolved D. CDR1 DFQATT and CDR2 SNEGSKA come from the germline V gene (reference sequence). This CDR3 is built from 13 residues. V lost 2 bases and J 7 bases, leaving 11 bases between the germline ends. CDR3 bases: TGCAGTGCTAGATACTGGGCTAGCGGGGAGCTGTTTTTT. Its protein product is CSARYWASGELFF.

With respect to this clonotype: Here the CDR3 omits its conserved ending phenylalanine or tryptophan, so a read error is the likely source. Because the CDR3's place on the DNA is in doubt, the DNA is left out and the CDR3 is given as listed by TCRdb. This CDR3 is CASIEPGGTS. The chain recombines TRBV5-1 with TRBJ2-6; the DNA was not compared with TRBD1, the D call given in the table. Inclusive of both ends, the CDR3 amounts to 10 amino acids. CDR1 SGHRS and CDR2 YFSETQ come from the germline V gene.

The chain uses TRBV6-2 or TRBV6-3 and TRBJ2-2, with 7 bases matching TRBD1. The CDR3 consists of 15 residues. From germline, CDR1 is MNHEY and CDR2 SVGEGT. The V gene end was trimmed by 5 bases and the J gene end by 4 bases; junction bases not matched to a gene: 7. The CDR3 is CASSQIQGITGELFF. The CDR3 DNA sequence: TGTGCCAGCAGTCAAATACAGGGGATCACCGGGGAGCTGTTTTTT.

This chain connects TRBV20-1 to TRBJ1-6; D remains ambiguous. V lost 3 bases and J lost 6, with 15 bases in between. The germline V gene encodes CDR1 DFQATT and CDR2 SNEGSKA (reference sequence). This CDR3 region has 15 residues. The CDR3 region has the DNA TGCAGTGCTAGGGGCAGAATGGGGTCTAATTCACCCCTCCACTTT. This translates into CSARGRMGSNSPLHF.

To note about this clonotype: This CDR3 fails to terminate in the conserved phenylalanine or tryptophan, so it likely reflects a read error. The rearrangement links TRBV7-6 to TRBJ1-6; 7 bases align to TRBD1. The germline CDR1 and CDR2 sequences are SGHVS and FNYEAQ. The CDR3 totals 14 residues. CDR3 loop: CASSSTGTNSLLHL. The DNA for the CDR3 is TGTGCCAGCAGCTCGACAGGGACGAATTCACTCCTCCACCTT.

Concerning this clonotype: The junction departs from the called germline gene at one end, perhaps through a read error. CDR3 DNA sequence: TGTGCCAGCAGTCACTCCCGGGTGGCGACAAAGTATGGCTACACCTTC. The encoded protein is CASSHSRVATKYGYTF. V usage is TRBV6-5 and J usage is TRBJ1-2, with D unresolved. The CDR3 runs 16 residues. Looked up from germline, CDR1 is MNHEY and CDR2 is SVGAGI.